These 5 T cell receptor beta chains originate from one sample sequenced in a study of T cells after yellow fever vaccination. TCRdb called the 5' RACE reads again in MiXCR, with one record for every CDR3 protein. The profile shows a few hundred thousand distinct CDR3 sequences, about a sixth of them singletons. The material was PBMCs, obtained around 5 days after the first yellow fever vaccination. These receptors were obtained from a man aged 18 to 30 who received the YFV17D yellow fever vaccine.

CDR3 sequence: CASSFRNNEQFF. The CDR3 nucleotides are TGTGCCAGCAGTTTTCGGAACAATGAGCAGTTCTTC. The chain carries TRBV28 and TRBJ2-1; the D is unclear. V was cut by 3 bases and J by 5 bases, with 5 bases left in between. The germline gives CDR1 MDHEN, CDR2 SYDVKM. There are 12 residues in the CDR3.

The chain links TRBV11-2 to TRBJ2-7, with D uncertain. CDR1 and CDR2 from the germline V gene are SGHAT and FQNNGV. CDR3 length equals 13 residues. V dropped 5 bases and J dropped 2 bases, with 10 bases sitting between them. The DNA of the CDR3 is TGTGCCAGCAGCCCTACACATACCTACGAGCAGTACTTC. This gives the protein CASSPTHTYEQYF.

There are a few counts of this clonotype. The CDR3 reads CASSRRQVMNTEAFF. The CDR3 DNA is TGTGCCAGCAGCCGGAGACAGGTGATGAACACTGAAGCTTTCTTT. The chain employs TRBV12-3 or TRBV12-4 and TRBJ1-1, with D tentatively TRBD1 (6 bases). This CDR3 contains 15 residues. The V and J ends lost 6 bases and 0 bases respectively, with 14 bases between them.

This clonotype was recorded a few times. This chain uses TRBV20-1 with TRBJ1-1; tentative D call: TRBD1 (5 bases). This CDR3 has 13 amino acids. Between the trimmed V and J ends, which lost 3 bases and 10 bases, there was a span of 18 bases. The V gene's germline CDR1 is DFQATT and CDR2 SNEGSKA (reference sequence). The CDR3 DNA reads TGCAGTGCTAGTACCGGGGGTCTGGGGCGAGCTTTCTTT. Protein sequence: CSASTGGLGRAFF.

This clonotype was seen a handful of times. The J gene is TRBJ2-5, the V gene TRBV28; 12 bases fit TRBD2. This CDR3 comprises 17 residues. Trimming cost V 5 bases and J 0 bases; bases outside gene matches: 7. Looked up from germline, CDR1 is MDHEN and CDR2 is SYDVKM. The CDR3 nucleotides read TGTGCCAGCAGTCCCTTCGGACTAGCGGGGTACCAAGAGACCCAGTACTTC. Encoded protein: CASSPFGLAGYQETQYF.